A single sample gave rise to the 21 T cell receptor beta chains below, sequenced in a study of Ad26.COV2.S vaccination and SARS-CoV-2 variants. Repertoires were generated with immunoSEQ multiplex PCR, while TCRdb's copy carries only in-frame clones and drops some. The sample yields 180,000 or so clones, around 88% seen once. This specimen consisted of peripheral blood, obtained after recovery from COVID-19. All receptors come from a human donor who had recovered from COVID-19.

The J gene is TRBJ2-7, the V gene TRBV2; TRBD2 is a possible D gene (5 bases). Between the trimmed V and J ends, which lost 6 bases and 2 bases, there was a span of 11 bases. Germline CDR1 is SNHLY and CDR2 is FYNNEI. The CDR3 sequence is 13 residues long. The CDR3 region is CASRWENTYEQYF. CDR3 sequence (DNA): TGTGCCAGCAGGTGGGAGAACACCTACGAGCAGTACTTC.

This sequence joins TRBV6-5 and TRBJ2-5; 10 positions agree with TRBD1. The CDR3 extends over 14 amino acids. Unmatched junction bases numbered 3, after V lost 4 bases and J lost 4 bases. Germline V gene data show CDR1 as MNHEY and CDR2 as SVGAGI. The CDR3 DNA reads as TGTGCCAGCAGTTCGACAGGGGGCGGAGAGACCCAGTACTTC. This sequence encodes CASSSTGGGETQYF.

The V call is TRBV12-3 or TRBV12-4, the J call TRBJ2-1; D uncertain. V gave up 3 bases and J gave up 15 bases, with 12 bases separating them. This CDR3 region has 11 residues. The CDR3 region is CASSFSHFRFF. CDR3 nucleotides: TGTGCCAGCAGTTTTTCCCATTTCCGGTTCTTC.

The V and J genes are TRBV11-2 and TRBJ2-2, with no clear D. Germline V gene data show CDR1 as SGHAT and CDR2 as FQNNGV. The CDR3 is made up of 16 amino acids. V lost 6 bases and J lost 7, with 21 bases in between. CDR3 amino acids: CASRLLTAGVGGELFF. Written as DNA, the CDR3 is TGTGCCAGCAGACTGCTGACTGCCGGAGTCGGCGGGGAGCTGTTTTTT.

CDR3 loop: CASSQDGARISYEQYF. CDR3 nucleotides: TGCGCCAGCAGCCAAGACGGGGCGCGGATTTCCTACGAGCAGTACTTC. The rearrangement links TRBV4-1 to TRBJ2-7, with D perhaps given as TRBD1 or TRBD2 (5 bases each). Germline CDR1 MGHRA, CDR2 YSYEKL. This CDR3 has 16 amino acids. The ends were cut back, 0 bases at V and 1 base at J, with 13 bases in the middle.

This chain uses TRBV3-1 (or the pseudogene TRBV3-2) with TRBJ1-2; D remains unclear. Germline-derived CDR1 and CDR2 are LGHDT and YNNKEL (reference sequence). Trimming cost V 4 bases and J 8 bases, with 11 bases left between them. The CDR3 is 12 residues long. The CDR3 protein is CASSREPGGYTF. CDR3 in DNA: TGTGCCAGCAGCCGCGAACCGGGAGGCTACACCTTC.

The rearrangement joins TRBV10-3 to TRBJ1-3; TRBD1 aligns across 7 bases. Germline loops: CDR1 ENHRY, CDR2 SYGVKD. The CDR3 has 14 residues. J was trimmed by 8 bases and V by 6 bases; bases with no gene match: 10. CDR3 sequence (DNA): TGTGCCATCAGAAGGGACAGAGCTGCGGACACCATATATTTT. Translation: CAIRRDRAADTIYF.

The chain recombines TRBV7-2 with TRBJ2-7, with D perhaps matching TRBD1 or TRBD2 (5 bases each). Germline CDR1 is SGHTA and CDR2 is FQGNSA. Trimming left V 3 bases short and J 6 bases short, with 12 bases between. CDR3 length equals 13 residues. The CDR3 DNA is TGTGCCAGCAGCTTGGGACCGCTTCGCGAGCAGTACTTC. Its translation is CASSLGPLREQYF.

The chain links TRBV30 to TRBJ1-1; no definite D call. Trimming removed 0 bases from V and 2 bases from J, with 10 bases in between. The CDR3 is 14 amino acids. Germline CDR1 GTSNPN, CDR2 SVGIG (reference sequence). DNA of the CDR3: TGTGCCTGGAGTGTAAGAGTCAGTAACACTGAAGCTTTCTTT. Its translation is CAWSVRVSNTEAFF.

The rearrangement joins TRBV4-2 to TRBJ2-7, with 8 bases that match TRBD2. CDR3 length equals 16 residues. V lost 0 bases and J lost 2; bases outside the gene matches: 6. Germline-derived CDR1 and CDR2 are LGHNA and YNFKEQ. The CDR3 loop is CASSQEASGRAYEQYF. The CDR3, as DNA: TGTGCCAGCAGCCAAGAAGCTAGCGGGCGAGCCTACGAGCAGTACTTC.

This chain connects TRBV10-1 to TRBJ1-4, with TRBD1 as a possible D gene (5 bases). This CDR3 spans 16 amino acids. Germline values: CDR1 WNHNN, CDR2 SYGVQD (reference sequence). Trimming removed 4 bases at V and 0 bases at J, with 12 bases between. The CDR3 here is CASSATGLATNEKLFF. The CDR3 nucleotides are TGCGCCAGCAGTGCCACGGGACTTGCAACTAATGAAAAACTGTTTTTT.

The chain links TRBV7-3 to TRBJ2-7; weak D call: TRBD1 (6 bases). CDR1 and CDR2 (germline): SGHTA, FQGTGA. This CDR3 comprises 14 residues. CDR3 DNA sequence: TGTGTCAAAAACCCCGGGACAAAAATAGACGAGCAGTACTTC. Its protein is CVKNPGTKIDEQYF.

Notes on this clone: Other DNA sequences from this sample encode an identical CDR3 as well. The chain joins TRBV12-3 or TRBV12-4 to TRBJ2-3, with D unresolved. The CDR3 extends over 11 amino acids. V gave up 5 bases and J gave up 0 bases, with 0 bases separating them. The CDR3 coding sequence is TGTGCCAGCAGTAGCACAGATACGCAGTATTTT. Translated: CASSSTDTQYF.

The CDR3 loop reads CASSLGRQGVQPQHF. CDR3 nucleotides: TGCGCCAGCAGCTTGGGTCGACAGGGGGTTCAGCCCCAGCATTTT. This chain joins TRBV5-1 and TRBJ1-5, with 9 positions matching TRBD1. This CDR3 comprises 15 residues. The trim removed 0 bases at V and 6 bases at J, leaving 4 bases unmatched. Germline V gives CDR1 SGHRS, CDR2 YFSETQ.

The V gene is TRBV11-2, the J gene TRBJ1-1; maybe TRBD1 (6 bases). Trimming shortened V by 2 bases and J by 3 bases, and 13 bases separated the two germline ends. From germline, CDR1 is SGHAT and CDR2 FQNNGV. This CDR3 is built from 15 residues. The CDR3 DNA reads as TGTGCCAGCAGCTTATGGGGGCCGCCCTACACTGAAGCTTTCTTT. Translated, it gives CASSLWGPPYTEAFF.

The chain uses TRBV6-1 and TRBJ2-5; the match to TRBD1 covers 8 bases. Germline V gene lookup returns CDR1 MNHNS and CDR2 SASEGT. With V trimmed by 0 bases and J by 7 bases, 7 bases remained unmatched. This CDR3 is built from 15 residues. CDR3 nucleotide sequence: TGTGCCAGCAGTGAAGCCGGGACAGGTCGGGGGACCCAGTACTTC. Translating it yields CASSEAGTGRGTQYF.

This clone was seen a handful of times. The gene calls are TRBV21-1 and TRBJ1-3. TRBV21-1 is a pseudogene locus. The CDR3 totals 16 residues. This CDR3 reads CASSKEKEDSGNTIYF. The CDR3 bases are TGTGCCAGCAGCAAAGAAAAGGAAGATTCTGGAAACACCATATATTTT.

The V call is TRBV6-5, the J call TRBJ1-1; TRBD1 is a possible D gene (5 bases). Germline CDR1 is MNHEY and CDR2 is SVGAGI. The CDR3 has 15 amino acids. Trimming took 1 base from V and 1 from J, leaving 10 bases between them. CDR3 nucleotide sequence: TGTGCCAGCAGTTACTTTAGGACATCGAACACTGAAGCTTTCTTT. Translating it yields CASSYFRTSNTEAFF.

The genes are TRBV9 and TRBJ2-1, with TRBD2 as a possible D gene (6 bases). Germline CDR1 is SGDLS and CDR2 is YYNGEE. V was cut by 7 bases and J by 14 bases, with 19 bases left in between. This CDR3 region has 12 residues. The CDR3 protein is CASGTDAAGKFF. CDR3 in DNA: TGTGCCAGCGGCACAGATGCGGCGGGGAAGTTCTTC. Looking up the rest from reference TRBV9 and TRBJ2-1 gives the full variable domain: DSGVTQTPKHLITATGQRVTLRCSPRSGDLSVYWYQQSLDQGLQFLIQYYNGEERAKGNILERFSAQQFPDLHSELNLSSLELGDSALYFCASGTDAAGKFFGPGTRLTVL.

The chain uses TRBV4-1 and TRBJ1-3; maybe TRBD1 (6 bases). This CDR3 spans 15 amino acids. Germline CDR1 is MGHRA and CDR2 is YSYEKL. Trimming took off 2 bases at V and 0 bases at J, with 8 bases between the two ends. The CDR3 nucleotides read TGCGCCAGCAGCCAACCACAGGGCTCTGGAAACACCATATATTTT. The encoded protein is CASSQPQGSGNTIYF.

The rearrangement links TRBV19 to TRBJ2-5, with a possible D match to TRBD2 (7 bases). V lost 5 bases to trimming and J lost 2 bases, with 15 bases between them. Germline CDR1 LNHDA, CDR2 SQIVND (reference sequence). CDR3 length: 15 amino acids. The CDR3 protein is CASSVQGAGQETQYF. In DNA form, the CDR3 reads TGTGCCAGTAGTGTACAGGGAGCGGGGCAAGAGACCCAGTACTTC.